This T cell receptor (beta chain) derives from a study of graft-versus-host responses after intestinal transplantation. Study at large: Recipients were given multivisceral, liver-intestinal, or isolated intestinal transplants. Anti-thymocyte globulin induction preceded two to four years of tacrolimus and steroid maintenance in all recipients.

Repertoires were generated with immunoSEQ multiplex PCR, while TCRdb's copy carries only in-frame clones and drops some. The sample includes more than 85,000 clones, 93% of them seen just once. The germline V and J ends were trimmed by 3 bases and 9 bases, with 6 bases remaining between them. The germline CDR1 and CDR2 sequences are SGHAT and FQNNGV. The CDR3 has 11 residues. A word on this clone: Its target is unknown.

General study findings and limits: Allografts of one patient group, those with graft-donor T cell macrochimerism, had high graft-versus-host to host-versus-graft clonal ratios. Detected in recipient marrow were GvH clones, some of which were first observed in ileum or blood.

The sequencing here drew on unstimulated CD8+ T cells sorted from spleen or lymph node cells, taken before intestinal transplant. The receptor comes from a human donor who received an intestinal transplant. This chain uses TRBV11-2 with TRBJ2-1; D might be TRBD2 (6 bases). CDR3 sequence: CASSLGGEQFF. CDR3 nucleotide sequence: TGTGCCAGCAGCTTGGGAGGTGAGCAGTTCTTC.